A selection of T cell receptor beta chains follows, all from one sample in a study of control samples from healthy donors and cancer patients. Produced via immunoSEQ multiplex PCR; TCRdb's table is partial and in-frame only. Of some 410,000 clones in the sample, over 75% were seen once. The sample was PBMCs. The source of these receptors is a man aged 35 to 55 with head and neck cancer. Each CDR3 is given with its conserved first and last residue. D genes are given only for firm matches. Rows give clone size only sometimes, using once, few, many, or a class for an expanded clone.

v_call	j_call	d_call	clone_size	cdr3_aa	cdr3_nt
TRBV7-9	TRBJ2-3	NA	NA	CASSLGGAQIDTQYF	TGTGCCAGCAGCTTAGGAGGGGCGCAAATAGATACGCAGTATTTT
TRBV27	TRBJ2-3	NA	once	CASSPRADTQYF	TGTGCCAGCAGTCCCCGGGCAGATACGCAGTATTTT
TRBV5-5	TRBJ2-1	TRBD1	NA	CASSPPTGSNEQFF	TGTGCCAGCAGCCCCCCGACAGGGAGCAATGAGCAGTTCTTC
TRBV9	TRBJ1-2	NA	NA	CASSVGPRANYGYTF	TGTGCCAGCAGCGTAGGTCCCAGAGCTAACTATGGCTACACCTTC
TRBV19	TRBJ1-2	NA	NA	CASSMVGGALSYGYTF	TGTGCCAGTAGTATGGTCGGGGGAGCCCTTAGCTATGGCTACACCTTC
TRBV2	TRBJ1-5	NA	NA	CAIDTGSRSQHF	TGTGCCATCGACACGGGGTCCCGGTCCCAGCATTTT
TRBV4-1	TRBJ2-7	NA	NA	CASSQDPRTDFSYEQYF	TGCGCCAGCAGCCAAGATCCACGGACGGACTTCTCCTACGAGCAGTACTTC
TRBV7-2	TRBJ1-2	NA	NA	CASSPPTGVYSNYGYTF	TGTGCCAGCAGCCCCCCAACGGGCGTATACTCTAACTATGGCTACACCTTC
TRBV18	TRBJ2-3	TRBD1	NA	CASSPQGALSTDTQYF	TGTGCCAGCTCACCTCAGGGGGCCCTTTCTACAGATACGCAGTATTTT
TRBV6-5	TRBJ2-7	TRBD1	NA	CASSPGQGRYEQYF	TGTGCCAGCAGTCCGGGACAGGGGAGGTACGAGCAGTACTTC
TRBV6-5	TRBJ2-3	NA	NA	CAGKDSTDTQYF	TGTGCCGGCAAGGACAGCACAGATACGCAGTATTTT
TRBV5-4	TRBJ2-3	NA	NA	CASSLEARRDTDTQYF	TGTGCCAGCAGCTTGGAGGCACGGAGGGATACAGATACGCAGTATTTT
TRBV5-5	TRBJ2-5	NA	NA	CASSAWGGSETQYF	TGTGCCAGCAGCGCCTGGGGGGGCAGTGAGACCCAGTACTTC
TRBV27	TRBJ2-2	NA	once	CASSIQDSFGELFF	TGTGCCAGCAGTATACAGGACTCATTCGGGGAGCTGTTTTTT
TRBV6-5	TRBJ2-2	TRBD1	once	CASRKTGMNTGELFF	TGTGCCAGCAGGAAGACAGGGATGAACACCGGGGAGCTGTTTTTT
TRBV20-1	TRBJ1-6	NA	NA	CSASLDSPLHF	TGCAGTGCTAGTTTGGATTCACCCCTCCACTTT
TRBV7-9	TRBJ2-3	NA	NA	CASSPEGGLFTDTQYF	TGTGCCAGCAGTCCCGAGGGGGGGCTTTTCACAGATACGCAGTATTTT
TRBV27	TRBJ1-1	TRBD1	NA	CASSSSQGAEAFF	TGTGCCAGCAGTTCATCCCAGGGGGCTGAAGCTTTCTTT
TRBV9	TRBJ2-2	NA	NA	CASSPQLSNGELFF	TGTGCCAGCAGCCCCCAGCTGAGCAACGGGGAGCTGTTTTTT
TRBV6-5	TRBJ2-3	NA	NA	CASSYVGTDTQYF	TGTGCCAGCAGTTACGTGGGGACAGATACGCAGTATTTT
TRBV28	TRBJ2-1	TRBD2	NA	CASSTSGLAPLDEQFF	TGTGCCAGCAGTACCTCGGGACTAGCGCCTCTGGATGAGCAGTTCTTC
TRBV28	TRBJ1-2	NA	once	CASTFPGLSVYGYTF	TGTGCCAGCACCTTCCCCGGACTATCAGTCTATGGCTACACCTTC
TRBV9	TRBJ2-7	TRBD1	NA	CASSATGNPSYEQYF	TGTGCCAGCAGCGCGACAGGGAATCCCTCCTACGAGCAGTACTTC
TRBV4-3	TRBJ1-2	TRBD1	NA	CASSLDPSTGGPYGYTF	TGCGCCAGCAGCCTCGACCCCTCGACAGGGGGACCCTATGGCTACACCTTC
TRBV27	TRBJ1-2	NA	NA	CASSFPLTVPRGYTF	TGTGCCAGCAGTTTCCCCCTAACGGTTCCTCGTGGCTACACCTTC
TRBV5-4	TRBJ2-7	TRBD1	NA	CASSLGVDRGGNEQYF	TGTGCCAGCAGCTTGGGGGTGGACAGGGGAGGTAACGAGCAGTACTTC
TRBV7-6	TRBJ1-2	NA	once	CASSLERRTRLYPYGYTF	TGTGCCAGCAGCTTAGAACGGCGGACGAGGTTATATCCTTATGGCTACACCTTC
TRBV5-1	TRBJ2-6	TRBD1	few	CASSLRDRGPGANVLTF	TGCGCCAGCAGCTTGCGGGACAGGGGGCCTGGGGCCAACGTCCTGACTTTC
TRBV5-1	TRBJ2-2	NA	NA	CASSANGGLNTGELFF	TGCGCCAGCAGTGCGAATGGGGGATTGAACACCGGGGAGCTGTTTTTT
TRBV18	TRBJ1-1	TRBD1	NA	CASSIQGGDTEAFF	TGTGCCAGCTCAATTCAGGGGGGGGACACTGAAGCTTTCTTT
TRBV5-1	TRBJ1-1	NA	NA	CASSSQGPHTEAFF	TGCGCCAGCAGCTCCCAAGGGCCCCACACTGAAGCTTTCTTT
TRBV30	TRBJ1-1	NA	NA	CAWSFGGTEAFF	TGTGCCTGGAGTTTCGGGGGCACTGAAGCTTTCTTT
TRBV30	TRBJ2-7	NA	NA	CAWVGSYEQYF	TGTGCCTGGGTCGGATCCTACGAGCAGTACTTC
TRBV6-5	TRBJ2-7	NA	few	CASSYAGATYEQYF	TGTGCCAGCAGTTACGCAGGGGCTACCTACGAGCAGTACTTC
TRBV28	TRBJ1-1	NA	NA	CASSPTGWVNTEAFF	TGTGCCAGCAGCCCCACAGGGTGGGTAAACACTGAAGCTTTCTTT
TRBV6-5	TRBJ1-1	TRBD1	NA	CASKQTSGQGTEAFF	TGTGCCAGCAAACAAACCTCTGGACAGGGTACTGAAGCTTTCTTT
TRBV11-2	TRBJ2-5	NA	NA	CASSPGTEGTQETQYF	TGTGCCAGCAGTCCCGGGACCGAGGGGACCCAAGAGACCCAGTACTTC
TRBV28	TRBJ1-6	NA	NA	CASSLISRGDSPLHF	TGTGCCAGCAGTTTAATTTCACGGGGCGATTCACCCCTCCACTTT
TRBV7-2	TRBJ1-1	NA	NA	CASSFFSGNTEAFF	TGTGCCAGCAGCTTCTTCAGCGGGAACACTGAAGCTTTCTTT
TRBV12-3/TRBV12-4	TRBJ2-7	NA	NA	CASSLGAAYEQYF	TGTGCCAGCAGTTTAGGCGCAGCCTACGAGCAGTACTTC
TRBV2	TRBJ1-6	NA	NA	CASSPNNSPLHF	TGTGCCAGCAGTCCCAATAATTCACCCCTCCACTTT
TRBV5-1	TRBJ1-5	TRBD1	NA	CASSSTGEGQPQHF	TGCGCCAGCAGCTCGACAGGGGAGGGGCAGCCCCAGCATTTT
TRBV7-9	TRBJ2-3	NA	NA	CASSTPAVATDTQYF	TGTGCCAGCAGCACACCGGCGGTAGCCACAGATACGCAGTATTTT
TRBV12-5	TRBJ1-2	TRBD1	NA	CASGFGEGASGYTF	TGTGCTAGTGGTTTCGGGGAGGGGGCTAGTGGCTACACCTTC
TRBV5-1	TRBJ1-1	NA	once	CASSSGTPTTEAFF	TGCGCCAGCAGCTCTGGGACACCCACCACTGAAGCTTTCTTT
TRBV30	TRBJ2-7	NA	few	CAWSRSYEQYF	TGTGCCTGGAGTAGGAGCTACGAGCAGTACTTC
TRBV7-9	TRBJ2-7	NA	NA	CASSTGGGYEQYF	TGTGCCAGCAGTACCGGGGGAGGCTACGAGCAGTACTTC
TRBV11-1	TRBJ1-1	NA	NA	CASRLQGHTEAFF	TGTGCCAGCAGGTTACAGGGACACACTGAAGCTTTCTTT
TRBV5-1	TRBJ2-7	TRBD1	NA	CASSSTGGGYEQYF	TGCGCCAGCAGCTCGACAGGGGGCGGCTACGAGCAGTACTTC
TRBV2	TRBJ2-4	NA	NA	CASRTGNIQYF	TGTGCCAGCAGAACGGGGAACATTCAGTACTTC
TRBV4-2	TRBJ2-5	NA	NA	CASKQLGGGDYQETQYF	TGTGCCAGCAAACAACTAGGCGGCGGCGACTACCAAGAGACCCAGTACTTC
TRBV6-2/TRBV6-3	TRBJ2-3	TRBD2	NA	CASSPGTSGGYTQYF	TGTGCCAGCAGCCCCGGGACTAGCGGGGGGTATACGCAGTATTTT
TRBV7-9	TRBJ1-1	NA	NA	CASSLAGARASGRTEAFF	TGTGCCAGCAGCTTAGCGGGTGCAAGGGCGTCAGGGCGCACTGAAGCTTTCTTT